A single T cell receptor (beta chain) is shown here with its context. No antigen is known for it. The data are from a study of cytomegalovirus exposure and HLA in healthy donors. Looking at the study overall: According to later analysis, the same platform produced the 90 to 150 validation and over 600 first-cohort repertoires. Study-level results: The study labeled 150 to 200 TCR beta chains cytomegalovirus-associated. Some public TCRs appeared in many individuals, while most sequences were rare. Accounts indicate the classifier identified cytomegalovirus status with strong specificity and sensitivity.

The table came from immunoSEQ multiplex PCR; TCRdb's copy has only in-frame clones and leaves some out. The table has roughly 70,000 clones, about 85% seen once. This CDR3 spans 13 amino acids. CDR1 and CDR2 (germline): LNHDA, SQIVND (reference sequence). V was shortened by 3 bases and J by 0 bases, with 3 bases between the two germline ends. Input material: PBMCs. The chain carries TRBV19 and TRBJ1-3, with D unclear. The sequence was collected from a man aged 25-45 years in good health and CMV-seronegative. CDR3 sequence (DNA): TGTGCCAGTAGTATCAGCTCTGGAAACACCATATATTTT. Its protein product is CASSISSGNTIYF.